The 26 T cell receptor beta chains presented below share a single source sample, sequenced in a study of blood T cell repertoires in COVID-19. Clones were sequenced by immunoSEQ multiplex PCR, and TCRdb holds only the in-frame ones, with some missing. Among about 300,000 clones listed, more than 80% were seen once. Input material: peripheral blood. These receptors came from a woman aged 45-60 years with COVID-19, enrolled during active disease.

J is TRBJ2-3 and V is TRBV15; D is uncertain. Germline V gene data show CDR1 as LNHNV and CDR2 as YYDKDF (reference sequence). The CDR3 covers 12 residues. V was pared by 3 bases and J by 4 bases, with 5 bases between. The CDR3 spells CATSRAADTQYF. The CDR3 DNA follows: TGTGCCACCAGCAGGGCTGCAGATACGCAGTATTTT.

The V call is TRBV7-2, the J call TRBJ1-1, with D maybe TRBD1 (6 bases). The CDR3 contains 14 residues. Per germline, CDR1 SGHTA and CDR2 FQGNSA. Trimming removed 3 bases from V and 4 bases from J, with 12 bases in between. In DNA, the CDR3 is TGTGCCAGCAGCTTGAGCAACAGGGTCACTGAAGCTTTCTTT. Translating it yields CASSLSNRVTEAFF.

The chain's CDR3 is CASSPAPTGVAYEQYF. The CDR3, as DNA: TGTGCCAGCTCACCAGCCCCGACAGGGGTTGCCTACGAGCAGTACTTC. The genes are TRBV18 and TRBJ2-7; TRBD1 matches at 8 bases. Germline lookup yields CDR1 KGHSH and CDR2 LQKENI. This CDR3 is 16 amino acids long. The trim removed 2 bases at V and 2 bases at J, leaving 8 bases unmatched.

The V and J genes are TRBV5-1 and TRBJ2-4; the D gene is possibly TRBD2 (5 bases). Trimming shortened V by 2 bases and J by 2 bases, and 11 bases separated the two germline ends. Germline V gene data show CDR1 as SGHRS and CDR2 as YFSETQ. This CDR3 contains 15 residues. The CDR3 DNA is TGCGCCAGCAGCTTCGAAGAGGGTTCCAAAAACATTCAGTACTTC. Translating it yields CASSFEEGSKNIQYF.

V is TRBV5-5 and J is TRBJ2-7, with D possibly being TRBD1 (6 bases). In germline, CDR1 is SGHKS, CDR2 YYEKEE (reference sequence). V lost 4 bases to trimming and J lost 0 bases, with 14 bases between them. The CDR3 has 15 amino acids. The CDR3 sequence is CASSIAPGASYEQYF. CDR3 nucleotide sequence: TGTGCCAGCAGCATTGCCCCAGGGGCCTCCTACGAGCAGTACTTC.

This rearrangement joins TRBV19 to TRBJ1-2; maybe TRBD1 (6 bases). This CDR3 spans 13 amino acids. Trimming shortened V by 6 bases and J by 0 bases, and 8 bases separated the two germline ends. From germline, CDR1 is LNHDA and CDR2 SQIVND (reference sequence). The CDR3, as DNA: TGTGCCAGTAGGTACAGGGCTAACTATGGCTACACCTTC. This encodes CASRYRANYGYTF.

The chain is built from TRBV7-9 and TRBJ1-2, with TRBD1 identical over 9 bases. Germline CDR1 and CDR2: SEHNR and FQNEAQ (reference sequence). Trimming removed 5 bases from V and 5 bases from J; junction bases left unmatched: 6. CDR3 length: 14 residues. This chain's CDR3 is CASSPGTGPYGYTF. The DNA of the CDR3 is TGTGCCAGCAGCCCCGGGACAGGGCCTTATGGCTACACCTTC. The whole variable domain, remainder taken from reference TRBV7-9 and TRBJ1-2, is DTGVSQNPRHKITKRGQNVTFRCDPISEHNRLYWYRQTLGQGPEFLTYFQNEAQLEKSRLLSDRFSAERPKGSFSTLEIQRTEQGDSAMYLCASSPGTGPYGYTFGSGTRLTVV.

The chain employs TRBV5-4 and TRBJ1-2; unclear D gene. The V end was cut by 0 bases, the J end by 3 bases, with 9 bases between. The CDR3 is 14 amino acids. Germline V lookup: CDR1 SGHNT, CDR2 YYREEE (reference sequence). CDR3 nucleotides: TGTGCCAGCAGCTTGGCCGTAGGAGACTATGGCTACACCTTC. It yields the protein CASSLAVGDYGYTF.

This clone was seen a single time. The chain employs TRBV4-1 and TRBJ1-2; 10 nucleotides line up with TRBD1. The CDR3 has 15 residues. Germline V CDR1 and CDR2: MGHRA, YSYEKL. V gave up 1 base and J gave up 2 bases; unmatched junction bases: 1. Here the CDR3 reads CASSQGDRGNYGYTF. The DNA of the CDR3 is TGCGCCAGCAGCCAAGGGGACAGGGGCAACTATGGCTACACCTTC.

V is TRBV5-1 and J is TRBJ1-2; D is perhaps TRBD1 (6 bases). This CDR3 is built from 14 residues. The germline V gene encodes CDR1 SGHRS and CDR2 YFSETQ. The germline V and J ends were trimmed by 0 bases and 8 bases, with 14 bases remaining between them. CDR3 in amino acids: CASSLDGRGWGYTF. Here the CDR3 DNA reads TGCGCCAGCAGCTTGGATGGCAGGGGTTGGGGCTACACCTTC.

This clone was recorded only once. The rearrangement links TRBV7-2 to TRBJ2-7; perhaps TRBD1 as D (7 bases). This CDR3 comprises 15 residues. Germline V gene lookup returns CDR1 SGHTA and CDR2 FQGNSA. The V end was cut by 3 bases, the J end by 3 bases, with 15 bases between. CDR3 amino acids: CASSFSGTAGYEQYF. The CDR3 nucleotides are TGTGCCAGCAGCTTTTCCGGGACAGCGGGCTACGAGCAGTACTTC.

The chain is built from TRBV19 and TRBJ1-5, with unresolved D. V was trimmed by 8 bases and J by 5 bases, leaving 4 bases between them. The germline gives CDR1 LNHDA, CDR2 SQIVND (reference sequence). This CDR3 contains 10 residues. The CDR3 DNA sequence: TGTGCCAGTGGCTATCAGCCCCAGCATTTT. Translating gives CASGYQPQHF.

V gene TRBV4-1 combines with J gene TRBJ1-1; 9 nucleotides match TRBD1. Germline trimming cut 0 bases from V and 3 bases from J; bases unmatched to any gene: 8. The CDR3 has 17 residues. In germline, CDR1 is MGHRA, CDR2 YSYEKL. CDR3 nucleotides: TGCGCCAGCAGCCAAGAAGAGTACAGGGGGCGCGACACTGAAGCTTTCTTT. Its translation is CASSQEEYRGRDTEAFF.

The chain links TRBV15 to TRBJ2-1; D remains unclear. Germline CDR1 and CDR2: LNHNV and YYDKDF (reference sequence). This CDR3 region has 13 residues. Trimming pared 6 bases from V and 8 bases from J, leaving 14 bases between. CDR3 loop: CATRGTTPHEQFF. Written as DNA, the CDR3 is TGTGCCACCAGGGGCACCACTCCCCATGAGCAGTTCTTC.

This chain uses TRBV5-8 with TRBJ1-6, with D tentatively TRBD1 (6 bases). The CDR3 is 17 residues long. V was cut by 0 bases and J by 4 bases, with 14 bases left in between. Germline CDR1 reads SGHTS; CDR2 reads YDEGEE. The CDR3 nucleotides are TGTGCCAGCAGCTTGGATGCGGGGGCGGCTTATAATTCACCCCTCCACTTT. This translates into CASSLDAGAAYNSPLHF. The full variable domain, completed using reference TRBV5-8 and TRBJ1-6, is EAGVTQSPTHLIKTRGQQATLRCSPISGHTSVYWYQQALGLGLQFLLWYDEGEERNRGNFPPRFSGRQFPNYSSELNVNALELEDSALYLCASSLDAGAAYNSPLHFGNGTRLTVT.

This clone has just one count. This sequence joins TRBV5-8 and TRBJ2-1; a possible D gene is TRBD1 (6 bases). The V end lost 4 bases, the J end lost 7 bases, and 18 bases lay between the germline ends. There are 15 residues in the CDR3. Germline V gene sequence: CDR1 SGHTS, CDR2 YDEGEE. The CDR3 bases are TGTGCCAGCAGCCGAGGGTCCAGGGGCAGGAATGAGCAGTTCTTC. It is translated as CASSRGSRGRNEQFF.

The chain recombines TRBV6-5 with TRBJ1-1; 10 bases line up with TRBD1. This CDR3 contains 15 residues. V was pared by 2 bases and J by 2 bases, with 2 bases of the junction left unmatched. Germline V lookup: CDR1 MNHEY, CDR2 SVGAGI. This chain's CDR3 is CASSYGTGVNTEAFF. Here the CDR3 DNA reads TGTGCCAGCAGTTACGGGACAGGGGTAAACACTGAAGCTTTCTTT.

V and J are TRBV12-3 or TRBV12-4 and TRBJ1-6; TRBD1 matches at 7 bases. The CDR3 contains 12 residues. The V gene end was trimmed by 6 bases and the J gene end by 19 bases; junction bases not matched to a gene: 12. The CDR3 here is CASRRLGTVLHF. CDR3 DNA sequence: TGTGCCAGCAGGCGGCTGGGGACAGTGTTGCACTTT.

CDR3 protein: CASSLGTGYYEQYF. CDR3 bases: TGTGCCAGCAGCTTAGGGACAGGGTACTACGAGCAGTACTTC. The J gene is TRBJ2-7, the V gene TRBV5-6; 9 nucleotides align to TRBD1. The CDR3 is 14 residues long. The V gene end was trimmed by 2 bases and the J gene end by 3 bases; junction bases not matched to a gene: 3. Per the germline V gene, CDR1 is SGHDT and CDR2 is YYEEEE.

The chain joins TRBV3-1 (or the pseudogene TRBV3-2) to TRBJ2-7; TRBD1 matches at 7 bases. Unmatched junction bases numbered 5, after V lost 3 bases and J lost 0 bases. Germline CDR1 reads LGHDT; CDR2 reads YNNKEL (reference sequence). CDR3 length: 15 residues. The CDR3 region is CASSQAPGGSYEQYF. As DNA, the CDR3 is TGTGCCAGCAGCCAGGCACCAGGGGGCTCCTACGAGCAGTACTTC.

The chain joins TRBV12-3 or TRBV12-4 to TRBJ2-4, with TRBD2 as a possible D gene (6 bases). The CDR3 runs 13 residues. Between the trimmed V and J ends, which lost 6 bases and 4 bases, there was a span of 10 bases. In DNA form, the CDR3 reads TGTGCCAGCAGGGACGGGGGAAAAAACATTCAGTACTTC. This encodes CASRDGGKNIQYF.

CDR3 bases: TGCAGCGCCATGGACATCACCTACAATGAGCAGTTCTTC. It is translated as CSAMDITYNEQFF. The chain couples TRBV29-1 to TRBJ2-1; D perhaps matches TRBD1 (5 bases). Trimming took off 7 bases at V and 2 bases at J, with 12 bases between the two ends. This CDR3 contains 13 residues. CDR1 is SQVTM, CDR2 ANQGSEA, per germline.

This rearrangement joins TRBV3-1 (or the pseudogene TRBV3-2) to TRBJ2-3; 9 bases fit TRBD1. V shed 4 bases and J 4 bases; nucleotides not matched to a gene: 3. Germline V gives CDR1 LGHDT, CDR2 YNNKEL (reference sequence). The CDR3 is 14 amino acids. CDR3 DNA: TGTGCCAGCAGCCGACAGGGGGTCGCAGATACGCAGTATTTT. It encodes CASSRQGVADTQYF.

This clone was detected once. The J gene is TRBJ2-7, the V gene TRBV5-1; 7 nucleotides line up with TRBD2. Unmatched junction bases numbered 11, after V lost 0 bases and J lost 8 bases. The CDR3 extends over 15 amino acids. Germline CDR1 reads SGHRS; CDR2 reads YFSETQ. CDR3 in amino acids: CASSLGAAGRGQQYF. CDR3 in DNA: TGCGCCAGCAGCTTGGGAGCAGCGGGACGTGGCCAGCAGTACTTC.

The chain joins TRBV5-1 to TRBJ2-1; the match to TRBD1 covers 10 bases. The CDR3 is 14 residues long. Looked up from germline, CDR1 is SGHRS and CDR2 is YFSETQ. The junction had 1 base not matched to a gene; V was cut back by 0 bases and J by 7 bases. Written as DNA, the CDR3 is TGCGCCAGCAGCTTGGGGACAGGGGGGAATGAGCAGTTCTTC. Residues: CASSLGTGGNEQFF.

The J gene is TRBJ2-1, the V gene TRBV19; 8 nucleotides agree with TRBD1. J was trimmed by 3 bases and V by 3 bases; bases with no gene match: 4. The CDR3 is 15 amino acids. Germline CDR1 and CDR2: LNHDA and SQIVND (reference sequence). The CDR3 DNA follows: TGTGCCAGTAGTATTAGGACAGGGAGCTACAATGAGCAGTTCTTC. This encodes CASSIRTGSYNEQFF.